Shown below are 14 T cell receptor beta chains from a single sample sequenced in a study of monozygotic twins with inflammatory bowel disease. TCRdb reprocessed the 5' RACE reads and reports one entry per CDR3 protein, with no DNA. The sample holds more than 300,000 distinct CDR3 sequences. Sequencing was performed on blood. Receptors originate from a human donor with ulcerative colitis or Crohn's disease, or a healthy co-twin of an affected twin (not recorded which).

V is TRBV2 and J is TRBJ2-2; TCRdb outputs TRBD2, but without DNA this stays unchecked. Germline CDR1 reads SNHLY; CDR2 reads FYNNEI. The CDR3 length is 16 residues. The CDR3 here is CASSAEPGLHAGELFF.

The chain uses TRBV9 and TRBJ2-1; the D gene TCRdb calls, TRBD2, cannot be checked with no DNA. This CDR3 region has 16 residues. Germline CDR1 SGDLS, CDR2 YYNGEE. The CDR3 sequence: CASSVGGGGAAVEQFF.

The chain couples TRBV7-9 to TRBJ2-1; TCRdb's D call, TRBD1, is unchecked because there is no DNA. This CDR3 region has 13 residues. CDR1 is SEHNR, CDR2 FQNEAQ, per germline (reference sequence). The CDR3 is CASSATGYNEQFF.

The chain carries TRBV5-1 and TRBJ1-1. This CDR3 spans 15 amino acids. CDR1 SGHRS and CDR2 YFSETQ come from the germline V gene. The CDR3 region is CASSLERTGGRQPRF.

The V call is TRBV7-2, the J call TRBJ2-1; with no DNA, the TCRdb D assignment of TRBD1 cannot be verified. CDR3 size: 17 residues. Germline CDR1 reads SGHTA; CDR2 reads FQGNSA. CDR3 region: CASTPGGGLGSYNEQFF.

The chain recombines TRBV2 with TRBJ2-7; the TCRdb D gene call, TRBD1, has no DNA to confirm it. Germline values: CDR1 SNHLY, CDR2 FYNNEI. The CDR3 consists of 14 residues. The CDR3 reads CASTPDSWALEQYF.

Here the CDR3 reads CATSDGLRGPLYNEQFF. The genes are TRBV24-1 and TRBJ2-1; TCRdb proposes TRBD1, but this gene call is untestable without DNA. This CDR3 contains 17 residues. Germline V gives CDR1 KGHDR, CDR2 SFDVKD.

The rearrangement joins TRBV28 to TRBJ2-1; TCRdb names TRBD1, which stays unverified in the absence of DNA. Per germline, CDR1 MDHEN and CDR2 SYDVKM. The CDR3 consists of 11 residues. This CDR3 reads CASRQGYEQFF.

This rearrangement joins TRBV19 to TRBJ2-1; TCRdb reports TRBD1, a call that lacks DNA to check it against. Germline V lookup: CDR1 LNHDA, CDR2 SQIVND (reference sequence). This CDR3 spans 14 amino acids. CDR3 in amino acids: CASSSAPHANEQFF.

V and J are TRBV2 and TRBJ1-3. Germline V gives CDR1 SNHLY, CDR2 FYNNEI. The CDR3 is 12 amino acids. The CDR3 loop reads CASRGTGNTIYF. The entire variable domain, with the rest obtained from reference TRBV2 and TRBJ1-3, is as follows: EPEVTQTPSHQVTQMGQEVILRCVPISNHLYFYWYRQILGQKVEFLVSFYNNEISEKSEIFDDQFSVERPDGSNFTLKIRSTKLEDSAMYFCASRGTGNTIYFGEGSWLTVV.

The gene calls are TRBV7-8 and TRBJ2-3; TCRdb lists TRBD2, though no DNA is available to test this call. Per the germline V gene, CDR1 is SGHVS and CDR2 is FQNEAQ. The CDR3 sequence is 17 residues long. CDR3 amino acids: CASSGRTSGKFTDTQYF.

The chain joins TRBV10-3 to TRBJ1-1. The CDR3 consists of 14 residues. Germline lookup yields CDR1 ENHRY and CDR2 SYGVKD. The CDR3 reads CAIRDRGGRTEAFF.

The rearrangement links TRBV28 to TRBJ2-7; the D gene TCRdb calls, TRBD1, cannot be checked with no DNA. From germline, CDR1 is MDHEN and CDR2 SYDVKM. There are 12 residues in the CDR3. This chain's CDR3 is CASSPQVWEQYF.

The gene calls are TRBV6-5 and TRBJ2-7. The CDR3 loop spans 15 amino acids. Germline V gene sequence: CDR1 MNHEY, CDR2 SVGAGI. Here the CDR3 reads CASSSTSGKPYEQYF.